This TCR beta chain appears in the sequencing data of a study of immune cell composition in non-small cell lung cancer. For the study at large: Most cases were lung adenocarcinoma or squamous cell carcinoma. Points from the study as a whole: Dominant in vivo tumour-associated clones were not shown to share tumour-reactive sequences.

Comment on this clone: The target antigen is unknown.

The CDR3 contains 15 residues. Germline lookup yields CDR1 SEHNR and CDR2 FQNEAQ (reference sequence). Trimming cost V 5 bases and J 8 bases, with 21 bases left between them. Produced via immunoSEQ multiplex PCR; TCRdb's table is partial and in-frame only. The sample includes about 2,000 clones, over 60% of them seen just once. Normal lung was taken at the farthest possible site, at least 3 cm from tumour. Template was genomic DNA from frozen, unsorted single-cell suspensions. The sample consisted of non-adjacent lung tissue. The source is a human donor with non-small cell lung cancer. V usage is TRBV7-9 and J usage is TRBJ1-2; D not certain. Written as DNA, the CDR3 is TGTGCCAGCAGCCCTAGAAATCCGACCCCGTGGGGCTACACCTTC. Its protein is CASSPRNPTPWGYTF.